A selection of T cell receptor beta chains follows, all from one sample in a study of T cell repertoires in cytomegalovirus infection. Which antigens these TCRs recognize remains unknown. Each CDR3 protein gets one entry after TCRdb re-called the reads with MiXCR. The table includes a few hundred thousand distinct CDR3 sequences, approximately 30% detected once. The specimen comprised cultured PBMCs, sampled from culture after CMV antigen stimulation. The source is a human donor in good health (CMV status not recorded). Some clones in this sample may be carry-over from other donors' samples. Both conserved end residues are part of each CDR3. The order of the fields is CDR3 protein, CDR3 DNA, J gene, clone size, CDR3 length, D gene, V gene. A D gene is named only where the DNA matches it firmly. The size entry is marked missing in some rows and otherwise reads once, few, many or a size class.

CDR3aa: CASSSITSGRGTDTQYF
CDR3nt: TGTGCCAGCAGCTCGATAACTAGCGGGAGGGGCACAGATACGCAGTATTTT
j_gene: TRBJ2-3
abundance: few
len: 17
d_gene: TRBD2
v_gene: TRBV7-3

CDR3aa: CASSYTPPDSVDHSPLHF
CDR3nt: TGTGCCAGCAGTTACACCCCCCCCGACAGTGTCGACCATTCACCCCTCCACTTT
j_gene: TRBJ1-6
abundance: few
len: 18
d_gene: -
v_gene: TRBV6-5

CDR3aa: CASSQDGGPYNEQFF
CDR3nt: TGTGCCAGCAGCCAAGACGGCGGGCCCTACAATGAGCAGTTCTTC
j_gene: TRBJ2-1
abundance: -
len: 15
d_gene: -
v_gene: TRBV3-1

CDR3aa: CASSPLFPEAFF
CDR3nt: TGTGCCAGCAGTCCTCTATTCCCTGAAGCTTTCTTT
j_gene: TRBJ1-1
abundance: -
len: 12
d_gene: -
v_gene: TRBV12-3/TRBV12-4

CDR3aa: CASSLTAGGRNIQYF
CDR3nt: TGTGCCAGCAGCTTAACGGCGGGAGGGAGGAACATTCAGTACTTC
j_gene: TRBJ2-4
abundance: few
len: 15
d_gene: TRBD2
v_gene: TRBV11-2

CDR3aa: CASSRLLAGGPNEQFF
CDR3nt: TGTGCCAGCAGTCGCCTGCTAGCGGGAGGGCCTAATGAGCAGTTCTTC
j_gene: TRBJ2-1
abundance: few
len: 16
d_gene: TRBD2
v_gene: TRBV27

CDR3aa: CASSLRNYLAERDLETQYF
CDR3nt: TGTGCCAGCAGTCTGCGTAATTATCTAGCGGAGCGAGACTTAGAGACCCAGTACTTC
j_gene: TRBJ2-5
abundance: -
len: 19
d_gene: TRBD2
v_gene: TRBV28

CDR3aa: CASSLNPGLTWETQYF
CDR3nt: TGTGCCAGCAGCTTAAATCCGGGACTAACGTGGGAGACCCAGTACTTC
j_gene: TRBJ2-5
abundance: few
len: 16
d_gene: TRBD2
v_gene: TRBV11-2

CDR3aa: CASSPGTGSSYEQYF
CDR3nt: TGTGCCAGCAGCCCCGGGACGGGAAGCTCCTACGAGCAGTACTTC
j_gene: TRBJ2-7
abundance: -
len: 15
d_gene: -
v_gene: TRBV5-4

CDR3aa: CASSLNSEQFF
CDR3nt: TGTGCCAGCAGCCTAAACAGTGAGCAGTTCTTC
j_gene: TRBJ2-1
abundance: few
len: 11
d_gene: -
v_gene: TRBV7-2

CDR3aa: CASSQESTSTETQYF
CDR3nt: TGCGCCAGCAGCCAAGAGTCGACTAGCACAGAGACCCAGTACTTC
j_gene: TRBJ2-5
abundance: -
len: 15
d_gene: TRBD2
v_gene: TRBV4-1

CDR3aa: CATRGARDTQYF
CDR3nt: TGTGCCACCCGAGGCGCGAGAGATACGCAGTATTTT
j_gene: TRBJ2-3
abundance: few
len: 12
d_gene: -
v_gene: TRBV12-3/TRBV12-4

CDR3aa: CASTLRPFSYNEQFF
CDR3nt: TGTGCCAGCACCCTTCGTCCCTTCTCCTACAATGAGCAGTTCTTC
j_gene: TRBJ2-1
abundance: few
len: 15
d_gene: -
v_gene: TRBV12-3/TRBV12-4

CDR3aa: CASEWDRAFGTQYF
CDR3nt: TGTGCCAGTGAATGGGACAGGGCTTTTGGGACCCAGTACTTC
j_gene: TRBJ2-5
abundance: -
len: 14
d_gene: TRBD1
v_gene: TRBV7-6

CDR3aa: CASSLIGQGQPNTEAFF
CDR3nt: TGTGCCAGCAGTTTAATAGGACAGGGCCAGCCGAACACTGAAGCTTTCTTT
j_gene: TRBJ1-1
abundance: -
len: 17
d_gene: TRBD1
v_gene: TRBV28

CDR3aa: CASEPGQGYNEQFF
CDR3nt: TGTGCCAGTGAGCCGGGACAGGGTTACAATGAGCAGTTCTTC
j_gene: TRBJ2-1
abundance: -
len: 14
d_gene: TRBD1
v_gene: TRBV19

CDR3aa: CASTTLLGSPPLHF
CDR3nt: TGTGCCAGCACCACCTTACTGGGGTCCCCACCCCTCCACTTT
j_gene: TRBJ1-6
abundance: few
len: 14
d_gene: -
v_gene: TRBV7-2

CDR3aa: CASSPWTGDSTDTQYF
CDR3nt: TGTGCCAGCAGTCCCTGGACAGGCGACAGCACAGATACGCAGTATTTT
j_gene: TRBJ2-3
abundance: -
len: 16
d_gene: TRBD1
v_gene: TRBV12-3/TRBV12-4

CDR3aa: CASSQDYRGETQYF
CDR3nt: TGCGCCAGCAGCCAAGATTACAGGGGAGAGACCCAGTACTTC
j_gene: TRBJ2-5
abundance: -
len: 14
d_gene: TRBD1
v_gene: TRBV4-3

CDR3aa: CASSTGQGGATRKNIQYF
CDR3nt: TGTGCCAGCAGTACCGGACAGGGAGGCGCCACCCGGAAAAACATTCAGTACTTC
j_gene: TRBJ2-4
abundance: few
len: 18
d_gene: TRBD1
v_gene: TRBV12-3/TRBV12-4

CDR3aa: CASSPGTVDAHYGYTF
CDR3nt: TGTGCCAGCTCACCAGGGACAGTTGATGCCCACTATGGCTACACCTTC
j_gene: TRBJ1-2
abundance: -
len: 16
d_gene: TRBD1
v_gene: TRBV18

CDR3aa: CASSPVGGPTDTQYF
CDR3nt: TGTGCCAGCAGCCCTGTGGGCGGACCCACAGATACGCAGTATTTT
j_gene: TRBJ2-3
abundance: -
len: 15
d_gene: -
v_gene: TRBV5-4

CDR3aa: CASSTRRTSGRETQYF
CDR3nt: TGTGCCAGCAGCACCCGTAGGACTAGCGGGAGAGAGACCCAGTACTTC
j_gene: TRBJ2-5
abundance: -
len: 16
d_gene: TRBD2
v_gene: TRBV7-2

CDR3aa: CASSTFLAGKEQFF
CDR3nt: TGTGCCAGCAGCACCTTCCTAGCGGGAAAGGAGCAGTTCTTC
j_gene: TRBJ2-1
abundance: few
len: 14
d_gene: TRBD2
v_gene: TRBV9

CDR3aa: CASSMPGTGKNEQYF
CDR3nt: TGTGCCAGTAGTATGCCCGGGACAGGGAAGAACGAGCAGTACTTC
j_gene: TRBJ2-7
abundance: -
len: 15
d_gene: TRBD1
v_gene: TRBV19

CDR3aa: CASSLRAPTGELFF
CDR3nt: TGTGCCAGCAGCCTAAGGGCCCCCACCGGGGAGCTGTTTTTT
j_gene: TRBJ2-2
abundance: -
len: 14
d_gene: -
v_gene: TRBV11-2

CDR3aa: CASSSISLAGAGEQFF
CDR3nt: TGTGCCAGCAGCTCAATATCTCTAGCGGGAGCAGGGGAGCAGTTCTTC
j_gene: TRBJ2-1
abundance: few
len: 16
d_gene: TRBD2
v_gene: TRBV7-2

CDR3aa: CASSLEEKLPQHF
CDR3nt: TGTGCCAGCAGCTTAGAAGAGAAACTGCCCCAGCATTTT
j_gene: TRBJ1-5
abundance: -
len: 13
d_gene: -
v_gene: TRBV7-2

CDR3aa: CASSQQGVTEAFF
CDR3nt: TGTGCCAGCAGCCAGCAGGGGGTCACTGAAGCTTTCTTT
j_gene: TRBJ1-1
abundance: few
len: 13
d_gene: TRBD1
v_gene: TRBV4-2

CDR3aa: CASSQGQGDNEQFF
CDR3nt: TGTGCCAGCAGCCAGGGACAGGGTGATAATGAGCAGTTCTTC
j_gene: TRBJ2-1
abundance: few
len: 14
d_gene: TRBD1
v_gene: TRBV7-3

CDR3aa: CASSLAFGAEQFF
CDR3nt: TGTGCCAGCAGCTTAGCGTTCGGGGCTGAGCAGTTCTTC
j_gene: TRBJ2-1
abundance: many
len: 13
d_gene: -
v_gene: TRBV7-2

CDR3aa: CASSHAGQGTEAFF
CDR3nt: TGTGCCAGCAGCCATGCAGGACAGGGCACTGAAGCTTTCTTT
j_gene: TRBJ1-1
abundance: few
len: 14
d_gene: TRBD1
v_gene: TRBV4-2

CDR3aa: CASSPEAAGNTIYF
CDR3nt: TGTGCCAGCAGCCCAGAGGCCGCTGGAAACACCATATATTTT
j_gene: TRBJ1-3
abundance: few
len: 14
d_gene: -
v_gene: TRBV7-2

CDR3aa: CASSQDPGQSYEQYF
CDR3nt: TGCGCCAGCAGCCAAGACCCGGGACAGTCCTACGAGCAGTACTTC
j_gene: TRBJ2-7
abundance: -
len: 15
d_gene: TRBD1
v_gene: TRBV4-1

CDR3aa: CASSQDATTVPTDTQYF
CDR3nt: TGTGCCAGCAGCCAAGATGCGACGACAGTCCCCACAGATACGCAGTATTTT
j_gene: TRBJ2-3
abundance: -
len: 17
d_gene: -
v_gene: TRBV14

CDR3aa: CASTPLGVINSPLHF
CDR3nt: TGTGCCAGCACCCCTCTGGGGGTCATAAATTCACCCCTCCACTTT
j_gene: TRBJ1-6
abundance: few
len: 15
d_gene: -
v_gene: TRBV7-2

CDR3aa: CASSHGLNTEAFF
CDR3nt: TGTGCCAGCAGCCACGGTCTGAACACTGAAGCTTTCTTT
j_gene: TRBJ1-1
abundance: -
len: 13
d_gene: -
v_gene: TRBV14

CDR3aa: CASSLVPTRVGTEAFF
CDR3nt: TGTGCCAGCAGCTTAGTGCCCACTAGGGTGGGGACTGAAGCTTTCTTT
j_gene: TRBJ1-1
abundance: few
len: 16
d_gene: -
v_gene: TRBV11-2

CDR3aa: CASSEDRSPSNQPQHF
CDR3nt: TGTGCCAGCAGTGAAGACAGGTCCCCGAGCAATCAGCCCCAGCATTTT
j_gene: TRBJ1-5
abundance: few
len: 16
d_gene: -
v_gene: TRBV28

CDR3aa: CASSLYPFSQPQHF
CDR3nt: TGTGCCAGCAGCTTATACCCCTTTTCTCAGCCCCAGCATTTT
j_gene: TRBJ1-5
abundance: few
len: 14
d_gene: -
v_gene: TRBV7-2

CDR3aa: CAISEGRVNTEAFF
CDR3nt: TGTGCCATCAGTGAGGGCAGGGTGAACACTGAAGCTTTCTTT
j_gene: TRBJ1-1
abundance: -
len: 14
d_gene: -
v_gene: TRBV10-3

CDR3aa: CSAPGTGGLGYTF
CDR3nt: TGCAGTGCTCCCGGGACAGGGGGTCTTGGCTACACCTTC
j_gene: TRBJ1-2
abundance: -
len: 13
d_gene: TRBD1
v_gene: TRBV20-1

CDR3aa: CASSYWAGSTDTQYF
CDR3nt: TGTGCCAGCAGTTACTGGGCAGGTAGCACAGATACGCAGTATTTT
j_gene: TRBJ2-3
abundance: few
len: 15
d_gene: -
v_gene: TRBV6-6

CDR3aa: CASSTAGSDYNEQFF
CDR3nt: TGTGCCAGCAGTACTGCGGGTAGCGACTACAATGAGCAGTTCTTC
j_gene: TRBJ2-1
abundance: -
len: 15
d_gene: -
v_gene: TRBV28

CDR3aa: CASSLGLSAETQYF
CDR3nt: TGTGCCAGCAGCCTAGGACTTTCCGCGGAGACCCAGTACTTC
j_gene: TRBJ2-5
abundance: few
len: 14
d_gene: -
v_gene: TRBV11-2

CDR3aa: CASSLAEVAGTRRAPYNEQFF
CDR3nt: TGTGCTAGCAGCTTAGCTGAAGTAGCGGGAACCCGTCGAGCACCCTACAATGAGCAGTTCTTC
j_gene: TRBJ2-1
abundance: -
len: 21
d_gene: TRBD2
v_gene: TRBV7-7

CDR3aa: CASRWTPNTGELFF
CDR3nt: TGTGCCAGCAGATGGACACCGAACACCGGGGAGCTGTTTTTT
j_gene: TRBJ2-2
abundance: -
len: 14
d_gene: -
v_gene: TRBV28

CDR3aa: CASSLDREGQYF
CDR3nt: TGTGCCAGCAGCCTGGACAGGGAAGGCCAGTACTTC
j_gene: TRBJ2-5
abundance: -
len: 12
d_gene: TRBD1
v_gene: TRBV7-2